One and the same sample provided the 10 T cell receptor beta chains below, sequenced in a study of T cell changes during pregnancy in multiple sclerosis. Clones were read by immunoSEQ multiplex PCR, and TCRdb kept only the in-frame ones, dropping some. The table shows 25,000 to 30,000 clones, with approximately 94% occurring only once. Sequenced material: CD4+ T cells from peripheral blood mononuclear cells, taken in the first trimester of pregnancy. These receptors originate from a female donor with multiple sclerosis, enrolled in a pregnancy study.

The chain uses TRBV7-2 and TRBJ1-2; D is perhaps TRBD1 (5 bases). CDR3 length equals 15 residues. V dropped 1 base and J dropped 4 bases, with 13 bases sitting between them. Germline V lookup: CDR1 SGHTA, CDR2 FQGNSA. The CDR3 loop reads CASSLVEGLGYGYTF. The CDR3 coding sequence is TGTGCCAGCAGCTTAGTGGAGGGGCTAGGCTATGGCTACACCTTC.

For the CDR3, the DNA is TGTGCCAGCAGCAAAGGGGGGGACAGGGACGGTCAGCCCCAGCATTTT. It encodes CASSKGGDRDGQPQHF. The chain uses TRBV21-1 and TRBJ1-5; the DNA was not compared with TRBD1, the D call given in the table. TRBV21-1 is a documented pseudogene. The CDR3 is 16 amino acids.

The genes are TRBV9 and TRBJ2-1; D might be TRBD1 (6 bases). Germline loops: CDR1 SGDLS, CDR2 YYNGEE. V lost 6 bases, J lost 4 bases, and 17 bases lay in between. The CDR3 contains 15 residues. The CDR3 is CASNPTGTLYNEQFF. CDR3 in DNA: TGTGCCAGCAACCCCACAGGGACACTATACAATGAGCAGTTCTTC.

The chain employs TRBV18 and TRBJ1-2; 8 nucleotides align to TRBD1. CDR1 and CDR2 from the germline V gene are KGHSH and LQKENI. The CDR3 is 13 residues long. V was clipped by 4 bases and J by 8 bases; unmatched bases: 6. CDR3 nucleotide sequence: TGTGCCAGCTCACTAACGACAGGGGAGGGCTACACCTTC. This gives the protein CASSLTTGEGYTF.

This rearrangement joins TRBV7-3 to TRBJ2-5, with 9 bases identical to TRBD2. This CDR3 comprises 16 residues. With 3 bases clipped from V and 5 bases from J, the junction kept 10 bases outside the gene matches. CDR1 is SGHTA, CDR2 FQGTGA, per germline. CDR3 sequence: CASSFSGGGAGETQYF. DNA for the CDR3: TGTGCCAGCAGCTTCTCCGGCGGGGGGGCCGGGGAGACCCAGTACTTC.

The chain joins TRBV29-1 to TRBJ2-1, with TRBD2 as a possible D gene (6 bases). Germline V gene sequence: CDR1 SQVTM, CDR2 ANQGSEA. The CDR3 is made up of 12 amino acids. Trimming stripped 5 bases from V and 10 bases from J, with 15 bases between. The CDR3 reads CSVTRETGEQFF. The CDR3 nucleotides are TGCAGCGTTACCCGGGAGACCGGGGAGCAGTTCTTC.

The genes are TRBV6-1 and TRBJ1-4; no clear D gene. Germline CDR1 and CDR2: MNHNS and SASEGT. The CDR3 is 12 amino acids. V lost 6 bases and J lost 5, with 7 bases in between. The DNA of the CDR3 is TGTGCCAGCAGGCCGGGGAATGAAAAACTGTTTTTT. It encodes CASRPGNEKLFF.

This clone appeared once. The CDR3 loop reads CASGDRLNTEAFF. CDR3 DNA sequence: TGTGCCAGCGGGGACAGGCTGAACACTGAAGCTTTCTTT. The rearrangement links TRBV6-5 to TRBJ1-1, with 8 bases fitting TRBD1. Germline loops: CDR1 MNHEY, CDR2 SVGAGI. V was clipped by 8 bases and J by 0 bases; unmatched bases: 2. This CDR3 contains 13 residues.

The J gene is TRBJ1-4, the V gene TRBV9; 9 bases fit TRBD1. The V and J ends lost 2 bases and 7 bases, in that order; junction bases with no gene match: 9. Per the germline V gene, CDR1 is SGDLS and CDR2 is YYNGEE. The CDR3 is 16 amino acids. The CDR3 here is CASSVALGTGLEKLFF. CDR3 in DNA: TGTGCCAGCAGCGTGGCCCTCGGGACAGGGCTTGAAAAACTGTTTTTT.

This clone was detected a few times. CDR3 in amino acids: CASSVGVLAGEAFF. CDR3 bases: TGCGCCAGCTCTGTGGGGGTCCTAGCGGGTGAAGCTTTCTTT. The rearrangement links TRBV5-1 to TRBJ1-1; the D gene is possibly TRBD1 (5 bases). Trimming removed 7 bases from V and 7 bases from J, with 20 bases in between. The CDR3 extends over 14 amino acids. CDR1 is SGHRS and CDR2 is YFSETQ in the germline V gene.